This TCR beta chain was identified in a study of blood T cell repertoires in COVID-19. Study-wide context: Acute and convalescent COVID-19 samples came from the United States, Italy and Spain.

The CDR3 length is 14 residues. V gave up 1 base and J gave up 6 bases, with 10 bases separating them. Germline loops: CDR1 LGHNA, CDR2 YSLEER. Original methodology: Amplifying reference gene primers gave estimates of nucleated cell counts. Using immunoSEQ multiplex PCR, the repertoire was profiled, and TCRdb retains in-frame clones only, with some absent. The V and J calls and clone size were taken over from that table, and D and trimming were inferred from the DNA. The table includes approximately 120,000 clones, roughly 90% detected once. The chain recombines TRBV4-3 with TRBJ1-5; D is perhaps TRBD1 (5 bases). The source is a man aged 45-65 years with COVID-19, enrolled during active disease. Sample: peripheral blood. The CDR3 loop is CASSQGGRGQPQHF. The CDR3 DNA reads TGCGCCAGCAGCCAAGGTGGGAGGGGTCAGCCCCAGCATTTT.